The 30 T cell receptor beta chains presented below share a single source sample, sequenced in a study of blood T cell repertoires in COVID-19. Sequencing was performed with immunoSEQ multiplex PCR; in TCRdb, only in-frame clones are kept and a portion is missing. The table records about 250,000 clones, approximately 85% of them present only once. Sequencing was done on a sample of PBMCs or T cells enriched from blood (not recorded which). The source of these receptors is a woman between 45 and 60 years old with acute COVID-19.

The chain links TRBV11-3 to TRBJ2-5; TRBD2 agrees at 8 bases. J lost 0 bases, V lost 5 bases, and 5 bases had no gene match. Germline V gives CDR1 SGHNT, CDR2 YENEEA. The CDR3 contains 15 residues. The CDR3 here is CASSQTGGDQETQYF. The CDR3 region has the DNA TGTGCCAGCAGCCAGACCGGGGGGGACCAAGAGACCCAGTACTTC.

The chain combines TRBV9 with TRBJ2-2; the match to TRBD1 covers 7 bases. The CDR3 covers 16 residues. Losses at the gene ends were 3 bases for V and 3 bases for J; bases not matched to a gene: 8. In germline, CDR1 is SGDLS, CDR2 YYNGEE. The CDR3 nucleotides are TGTGCCAGCAGCGAAACAGGGGCTTGGGACACCGGGGAGCTGTTTTTT. Protein sequence: CASSETGAWDTGELFF.

The rearrangement joins TRBV9 to TRBJ1-1, with D possibly TRBD1 on 6 matching bases. The V and J ends lost 2 bases and 7 bases respectively, with 15 bases between them. The CDR3 length is 14 residues. Germline CDR1 and CDR2: SGDLS and YYNGEE. In DNA form, the CDR3 reads TGTGCCAGCAGCGTGCGGGGGGCGGGCAGTGAAGCTTTCTTT. It specifies CASSVRGAGSEAFF.

The chain joins TRBV6-5 to TRBJ1-1; 8 bases line up with TRBD1. Germline-derived CDR1 and CDR2 are MNHEY and SVGAGI. This CDR3 contains 13 residues. Losses at the gene ends were 5 bases for V and 7 bases for J; bases not matched to a gene: 6. Here the CDR3 reads CASSQGQALEAFF. In DNA form, the CDR3 reads TGTGCCAGCAGTCAGGGACAGGCTCTTGAAGCTTTCTTT.

The V gene is TRBV2, the J gene TRBJ1-5; no definite D call. CDR1 is SNHLY, CDR2 FYNNEI, per germline. CDR3 length equals 16 residues. Deletions cut 4 bases from V and 3 bases from J, with 16 bases between. The CDR3 region is CASSGGGFNSNQPQHF. As DNA, the CDR3 is TGTGCCAGCAGTGGAGGAGGTTTTAATTCCAATCAGCCCCAGCATTTT.

V and J are TRBV7-2 and TRBJ1-2, with D unresolved. The V gene's germline CDR1 is SGHTA and CDR2 FQGNSA. The CDR3 length is 15 residues. V was cut by 5 bases and J by 4 bases, with 17 bases left in between. For the CDR3, the DNA is TGTGCCAGCAGCGTTGGGCACAACGTGGGCTATGGCTACACCTTC. Translation: CASSVGHNVGYGYTF.

The chain joins TRBV3-1 (or the pseudogene TRBV3-2) to TRBJ2-1; 12 nucleotides match TRBD2. Per germline, CDR1 LGHDT and CDR2 YNNKEL (reference sequence). The ends lost 4 bases at V and 4 bases at J; junction bases unmatched: 2. The CDR3 contains 15 residues. CDR3 nucleotide sequence: TGTGCCAGCAGCCGGACTAGCGGGATTTACAATGAGCAGTTCTTC. Translating it yields CASSRTSGIYNEQFF.

The chain has TRBV27 and TRBJ1-2; TRBD1 agrees at 8 bases. The CDR3 runs 16 residues. Germline CDR1 is MNHEY and CDR2 is SMNVEV (reference sequence). V lost 4 bases and J lost 0; bases outside the gene matches: 7. The CDR3: CASSSGRGQTNYGYTF. CDR3 bases: TGTGCCAGCAGTTCCGGCAGGGGGCAAACTAACTATGGCTACACCTTC.

This clone is judged medium-sized. The CDR3 region is CASSWDRQEAFF. In DNA form, the CDR3 reads TGTGCCAGCAGTTGGGACAGACAAGAAGCTTTCTTT. The chain uses TRBV2 and TRBJ1-1, with TRBD1 matching 7 bases. From germline, CDR1 is SNHLY and CDR2 FYNNEI. The CDR3 contains 12 residues. V lost 5 bases to trimming and J lost 8 bases; unmatched junction nucleotides: 5.

This clone was seen only a few times. This chain connects TRBV7-6 to TRBJ1-1; D might be TRBD1 (5 bases). Trimming pared 3 bases from V and 5 bases from J, leaving 10 bases between. CDR1 is SGHVS and CDR2 is FNYEAQ in the germline V gene. CDR3 length equals 13 residues. Written as DNA, the CDR3 is TGTGCCAGCAGCTTTGGAGGGGAAACTGAAGCTTTCTTT. Translating it yields CASSFGGETEAFF.

The chain employs TRBV5-1 and TRBJ1-4; 7 nucleotides align to TRBD1. V trimming: 0 bases; J trimming: 8 bases; junction bases outside the gene matches: 7. There are 15 residues in the CDR3. Germline V CDR1 and CDR2: SGHRS, YFSETQ. The chain's CDR3 is CASSLATGAGEKLFF. The CDR3 nucleotides read TGCGCCAGCAGCTTGGCAACAGGGGCGGGGGAAAAACTGTTTTTT.

The V and J genes are TRBV18 and TRBJ1-2, with TRBD1 matching 8 bases. V lost 1 base and J lost 0; bases outside the gene matches: 1. This CDR3 has 15 residues. Germline V gene data show CDR1 as KGHSH and CDR2 as LQKENI. This CDR3 reads CASSPQTGANYGYTF. CDR3 in DNA: TGTGCCAGCTCACCACAGACAGGGGCTAACTATGGCTACACCTTC. Using reference TRBV18 and TRBJ1-2 for the parts outside the CDR3, the full variable domain is NAGVMQNPRHLVRRRGQEARLRCSPMKGHSHVYWYRQLPEEGLKFMVYLQKENIIDESGMPKERFSAEFPKEGPSILRIQQVVRGDSAAYFCASSPQTGANYGYTFGSGTRLTVV.

CDR3 nucleotides: TGTGCCAGTGGCCGCGGGTTGGGACAGGGGGACACCGGGGAGCTGTTTTTT. As protein: CASGRGLGQGDTGELFF. The V and J genes are TRBV19 and TRBJ2-2, with 11 bases that match TRBD1. Trimming cost V 8 bases and J 3 bases; bases outside gene matches: 11. CDR3 length: 17 amino acids. CDR1 LNHDA and CDR2 SQIVND come from the germline V gene (reference sequence).

This chain joins TRBV29-1 and TRBJ1-1, with a tentative D call TRBD1 (6 bases). This CDR3 has 13 residues. V lost 6 bases and J 1 base, leaving 12 bases between the germline ends. CDR1 is SQVTM and CDR2 is ANQGSEA in the germline V gene. The CDR3 region is CSVSQGPNTEAFF. The CDR3, as DNA: TGCAGCGTGTCACAGGGACCGAACACTGAAGCTTTCTTT.

This chain uses TRBV20-1 with TRBJ1-2, with TRBD1 as a possible D gene (6 bases). This CDR3 is 15 amino acids long. The V end was cut by 3 bases, the J end by 4 bases, with 18 bases between. CDR1 is DFQATT and CDR2 is SNEGSKA in the germline V gene (reference sequence). The CDR3, as DNA: TGCAGTGCTAGTACAGGGCACCCCTCCGCCTATGGCTACACCTTC. It encodes CSASTGHPSAYGYTF.

This chain connects TRBV10-3 to TRBJ1-4; TRBD1 matches at 10 bases. From germline, CDR1 is ENHRY and CDR2 SYGVKD. V dropped 10 bases and J dropped 8; count of bases not matched to a gene: 7. The CDR3 consists of 13 residues. In DNA, the CDR3 is TGTGCCACCAACCGGGACAGGGGCGAAAAACTGTTTTTT. Its translation is CATNRDRGEKLFF.

J is TRBJ1-2 and V is TRBV14, with 9 bases fitting TRBD1. CDR1 is SGHDN and CDR2 is FVKESK in the germline V gene. V dropped 5 bases and J dropped 4; count of bases not matched to a gene: 8. This CDR3 has 15 residues. For the CDR3, the DNA is TGTGCCAGCAGCAAGGACAGGGGTCGACTCTATGGCTACACCTTC. Residues: CASSKDRGRLYGYTF.

V is TRBV5-8 and J is TRBJ1-2; D might be TRBD1 (5 bases). Trimming removed 0 bases from V and 4 bases from J, with 13 bases in between. The CDR3 covers 15 residues. Per the germline V gene, CDR1 is SGHTS and CDR2 is YDEGEE. The CDR3 here is CASSLDLDSSYGYTF. The CDR3 DNA reads TGTGCCAGCAGCTTGGATTTAGACAGCTCCTATGGCTACACCTTC.

This clone was seen a single time. The sample contains more than one DNA sequence encoding this CDR3. This chain joins TRBV2 and TRBJ1-2; the D gene is possibly TRBD1 (6 bases). Germline V gives CDR1 SNHLY, CDR2 FYNNEI. Deletions cut 6 bases from V and 2 bases from J, with 10 bases between. The CDR3 sequence is 13 residues long. CDR3 residues: CASSATGNYGYTF. In nucleotides, the CDR3 is TGTGCCAGCAGCGCAACAGGGAACTATGGCTACACCTTC.

This clone was found once. This chain connects TRBV18 to TRBJ1-2; 7 bases agree with TRBD1. The trim removed 2 bases at V and 8 bases at J, leaving 11 bases unmatched. This CDR3 contains 15 residues. The germline V gene has CDR1 KGHSH and CDR2 LQKENI. CDR3 amino acids: CASSPRVTGVDGYTF. CDR3 coding DNA: TGTGCCAGCTCACCAAGAGTAACAGGGGTTGACGGCTACACCTTC.

J is TRBJ1-1 and V is TRBV19; D remains unclear. V shed 3 bases and J shed 0 bases, with 5 bases lying between them. This CDR3 has 13 residues. CDR1 is LNHDA, CDR2 SQIVND, per germline (reference sequence). This chain's CDR3 is CASSIQLNTEAFF. CDR3 DNA: TGTGCCAGTAGTATTCAGTTGAACACTGAAGCTTTCTTT.

The chain links TRBV7-9 to TRBJ1-5; D remains unclear. This CDR3 contains 15 residues. CDR1 SEHNR and CDR2 FQNEAQ come from the germline V gene (reference sequence). V was clipped by 5 bases and J by 2 bases, with 13 bases between them. The DNA for the CDR3 is TGTGCCAGCAGCCGCGGGGTCCGGGGCAATCAGCCCCAGCATTTT. Translating gives CASSRGVRGNQPQHF.

The V call is TRBV4-1, the J call TRBJ2-1; 10 bases line up with TRBD2. Germline V lookup: CDR1 MGHRA, CDR2 YSYEKL. This CDR3 has 16 residues. V lost 4 bases and J lost 12; bases outside the gene matches: 15. CDR3: CASSPGTSEALQGQFF. The CDR3 nucleotides read TGCGCCAGCAGCCCCGGGACTAGCGAGGCATTACAGGGGCAGTTCTTC.

The chain couples TRBV5-6 to TRBJ1-2, with 7 bases that match TRBD1. With 4 bases clipped from V and 6 bases from J, the junction kept 12 bases outside the gene matches. The CDR3 is 15 residues long. CDR1 is SGHDT, CDR2 YYEEEE, per germline. CDR3 residues: CASSPAPTGLNGYTF. CDR3 DNA sequence: TGTGCCAGCAGCCCCGCCCCGACAGGGTTAAATGGCTACACCTTC. Full variable domain (outside the CDR3, taken from reference TRBV5-6 and TRBJ1-2): DAGVTQSPTHLIKTRGQQVTLRCSPKSGHDTVSWYQQALGQGPQFIFQYYEEEERQRGNFPDRFSGHQFPNYSSELNVNALLLGDSALYLCASSPAPTGLNGYTFGSGTRLTVV.

This chain links TRBV5-1 with TRBJ2-7; 8 nucleotides line up with TRBD2. Trimming at V came to 3 bases and at J to 2 bases, leaving 4 bases not matched to a gene. The CDR3 consists of 14 residues. Germline V gene sequence: CDR1 SGHRS, CDR2 YFSETQ. The DNA of the CDR3 is TGCGCCAGCAGCTCCTCCGGGGGGGCCTACGAGCAGTACTTC. Its translation: CASSSSGGAYEQYF.

The chain links TRBV4-1 to TRBJ1-1; no reliable D call. Germline V gene sequence: CDR1 MGHRA, CDR2 YSYEKL. Trimming pared 0 bases from V and 11 bases from J, leaving 22 bases between. CDR3 length: 16 amino acids. The CDR3 sequence is CASSQDAKWSPFAAFF. The CDR3 DNA sequence: TGCGCCAGCAGCCAAGATGCAAAGTGGAGTCCCTTCGCGGCTTTCTTT.

V is TRBV30 and J is TRBJ1-1; D not resolved. V was cut by 4 bases and J by 4 bases, with 13 bases left in between. The CDR3 consists of 13 residues. Germline V lookup: CDR1 GTSNPN, CDR2 SVGIG (reference sequence). The CDR3 DNA sequence: TGTGCCTGGATAGATTACAGTTCCACTGAAGCTTTCTTT. The encoded protein is CAWIDYSSTEAFF.

The genes are TRBV27 and TRBJ1-5; a possible D gene is TRBD1 (6 bases). The CDR3 length is 16 residues. The V end lost 5 bases, the J end lost 6 bases, and 20 bases lay between the germline ends. In germline, CDR1 is MNHEY, CDR2 SMNVEV (reference sequence). The CDR3 here is CASSATGTFHSQPQHF. The CDR3, as DNA: TGTGCCAGCAGTGCCACAGGGACCTTTCACAGTCAGCCCCAGCATTTT.

The rearrangement links TRBV15 to TRBJ2-5, with TRBD1 matching over 7 bases. CDR1 and CDR2 from the germline V gene are LNHNV and YYDKDF (reference sequence). CDR3 length: 15 amino acids. With V trimmed by 2 bases and J by 2 bases, 5 bases remained unmatched. CDR3 nucleotides: TGTGCCACCAGCAGATCTGGGACAGATCAAGAGACCCAGTACTTC. Protein: CATSRSGTDQETQYF.

DNA for the CDR3: TGCGCCAGCAGCCAAGATCTCGGACAGGCTGGGGCCAACGTCCTGACTTTC. It codes for CASSQDLGQAGANVLTF. The chain combines TRBV4-3 with TRBJ2-6; 7 positions agree with TRBD1. Germline CDR1 reads LGHNA; CDR2 reads YSLEER. V was pared by 0 bases and J by 2 bases, with 4 bases of the junction left unmatched. The CDR3 is made up of 17 amino acids.